This TCR beta chain was obtained from a study of cytomegalovirus exposure and HLA in healthy donors. Germline V gene sequence: CDR1 MDHEN, CDR2 SYDVKM. CDR3 length: 14 residues. V was cut by 6 bases and J by 7 bases, with 15 bases left in between. The study ran its PCR with 60 Vbeta and 13 Jbeta primers. Only in-frame clones appear in the TCRdb table, and some are missing; sequencing was by immunoSEQ multiplex PCR. The sample contains about 92,000 clones, roughly 80% of which appear only once. This clone has a single count. The sequence was collected from a man aged 50-60 years in good health and CMV-seropositive. Sample: PBMCs. This sequence joins TRBV28 and TRBJ1-4; D is possibly TRBD1 (6 bases). The CDR3 DNA sequence: TGTGCCAGCAGGGGGGACAACCCCCCTGAAAAACTGTTTTTT. This encodes CASRGDNPPEKLFF.